This is a list of T cell receptor beta chains from one sample in a study of technical replicates of blood from a few donors. TCRdb's copy holds only in-frame clones and misses some; the assay was immunoSEQ multiplex PCR. The sample includes more than 75,000 clones, roughly 95% of them seen just once. Source material: T cells isolated from PBMCs. Receptor source: a human donor in good health. The CDR3 runs from the conserved cysteine through the conserved F or W. The order of the fields is D gene, J gene, clone size, V gene, CDR3 protein, CDR3 DNA. D genes are given only for firm matches. Size is stated for part of the rows, as once, few or many counts, or as a class when the clone is expanded.

>NA|TRBJ1-1|NA|TRBV30
CACRALNTEAFF
TGTGCCTGCAGGGCGTTGAACACTGAAGCTTTCTTT
>TRBD1|TRBJ2-7|NA|TRBV19
CASRGQGSYEQYF
TGTGCCAGTAGGGGACAGGGGTCCTACGAGCAGTACTTC
>TRBD2|TRBJ2-1|NA|TRBV10-3
CAISSRLAGGSEQFF
TGTGCCATTTCTTCCCGACTAGCGGGAGGAAGTGAGCAGTTCTTC
>TRBD1|TRBJ2-7|NA|TRBV5-4
CASSSDSRGNEQYF
TGTGCCAGCAGCTCGGACAGCAGGGGGAACGAGCAGTACTTC
>TRBD2|TRBJ2-3|NA|TRBV9
CASSLQLAGVATDTQYF
TGTGCCAGCAGCTTACAACTAGCGGGAGTTGCGACAGATACGCAGTATTTT
>NA|TRBJ2-3|once|TRBV6-5
CASNQQGSTDTQYF
TGTGCCAGCAACCAACAGGGTTCCACAGATACGCAGTATTTT
>NA|TRBJ1-5|NA|TRBV5-6
CASTLIYSNQPQHF
TGTGCCAGCACCTTAATTTATAGCAATCAGCCCCAGCATTTT
>NA|TRBJ2-3|NA|TRBV19
CASNRRAGYTQYF
TGTGCCAGTAATAGGCGGGCCGGATATACGCAGTATTTT
>TRBD1|TRBJ2-7|NA|TRBV10-1
CASSESAGQDNSYEQYF
TGCGCCAGCAGTGAGAGTGCGGGACAGGACAACTCCTACGAGCAGTACTTC
>NA|TRBJ2-5|once|TRBV5-1
CASSLNSGAEETQYF
TGCGCCAGCAGCTTGAATTCAGGGGCCGAGGAGACCCAGTACTTC
>NA|TRBJ2-5|NA|TRBV13
CASSLDRYLQETQYF
TGTGCCAGCAGCTTAGACCGGTACTTACAAGAGACCCAGTACTTC
>TRBD1|TRBJ1-4|NA|TRBV5-5
CASSVRGLVDEKLFF
TGTGCCAGCAGCGTCAGGGGGCTTGTAGATGAAAAACTGTTTTTT
>NA|TRBJ1-5|NA|TRBV28
CASSPSLGGPQHF
TGTGCCAGCAGCCCATCCCTAGGGGGGCCCCAGCATTTT
>NA|TRBJ2-7|NA|TRBV5-4
CASSLAGEQYF
TGTGCCAGCAGCTTGGCAGGCGAGCAGTACTTC
>NA|TRBJ2-5|NA|TRBV27
CASSLFHGIWETQYF
TGTGCCAGCAGTTTATTTCACGGTATTTGGGAGACCCAGTACTTC
>NA|TRBJ2-3|NA|TRBV13
CASSYGDTQYF
TGTGCCAGCAGCTACGGTGATACGCAGTATTTT
>NA|TRBJ1-5|NA|TRBV19
CASSIEGSLNQPQHF
TGTGCCAGTAGTATAGAGGGCAGCCTCAATCAGCCCCAGCATTTT
>NA|TRBJ1-2|NA|TRBV5-1
CASSFRESDYGYTF
TGCGCCAGCAGCTTCAGGGAAAGTGACTATGGCTACACCTTC
>NA|TRBJ2-7|NA|TRBV6-5
CASSKRARSSYEQYF
TGTGCCAGCAGTAAGAGGGCACGGAGCTCCTACGAGCAGTACTTC
>NA|TRBJ2-7|NA|TRBV5-1
CASGTEGYEQYF
TGCGCCAGCGGAACTGAGGGCTACGAGCAGTACTTC
>NA|TRBJ2-1|once|TRBV4-1
CASSQGRVTYNEQFF
TGCGCCAGCAGCCAAGGCAGGGTAACCTACAATGAGCAGTTCTTC
>TRBD1|TRBJ2-6|NA|TRBV7-3
CASSKTGTGGPGANVLTF
TGTGCCAGCAGTAAGACCGGGACAGGGGGTCCCGGGGCCAACGTCCTGACTTTC
>NA|TRBJ2-1|NA|TRBV2
CASRATTTYYNEQFF
TGTGCCAGCAGGGCGACTACGACTTACTACAATGAGCAGTTCTTC
>NA|TRBJ1-1|NA|TRBV19
CASSVLQVGDTEAFF
TGTGCCAGTAGTGTCCTACAGGTTGGGGACACTGAAGCTTTCTTT
>TRBD1|TRBJ2-1|NA|TRBV4-2
CASSPIPGTGGKEQFF
TGTGCCAGCAGCCCGATCCCCGGGACAGGGGGGAAAGAGCAGTTCTTC
>NA|TRBJ2-2|NA|TRBV7-7
CASSFNLNTGELFF
TGTGCTAGCAGCTTCAACCTAAACACCGGGGAGCTGTTTTTT
>TRBD2|TRBJ2-2|NA|TRBV6-5
CASGTSGRHTGELFF
TGTGCCAGCGGGACTAGCGGGAGGCACACCGGGGAGCTGTTTTTT
>NA|TRBJ2-7|NA|TRBV28
CALTFGQSYEQYF
TGTGCCCTTACTTTTGGACAGTCCTACGAGCAGTACTTC
>NA|TRBJ2-3|NA|TRBV27
CANEGGRGTDTQYF
TGTGCCAACGAGGGGGGCAGGGGGACAGATACGCAGTATTTT
>NA|TRBJ2-7|NA|TRBV11-2
CASSLAGSYEQYF
TGTGCCAGCAGCTTAGCGGGATCCTACGAGCAGTACTTC
>NA|TRBJ2-3|NA|TRBV27
CASKIFSTDTQYF
TGTGCCAGCAAAATCTTCTCCACAGATACGCAGTATTTT
>TRBD1|TRBJ1-1|once|TRBV19
CASSLQGAVTEAFF
TGTGCCAGTAGTTTACAGGGGGCTGTCACTGAAGCTTTCTTT